The 23 T cell receptor beta chains listed next were all sequenced from one sample in a study of beta chain features in type 1 diabetes. The study's findings and limits: When Type 1 diabetes patients were examined, their TCRB CDR3s proved moderately but significantly shorter in all four CD4+ subsets.

The sequenced template was cDNA made from the entire isolated RNA. Clones were sequenced by immunoSEQ multiplex PCR, and TCRdb holds only the in-frame ones, with some missing. The profile covers roughly 730,000 clones, with about an eighth appearing a single time and 0.022% taken by the ten largest. These receptors have no identified antigens. The material sequenced was naive CD4+ T cells from blood. These receptors were collected from a man between 18 and 29 years old with type 1 diabetes.

CDR3 sequence: CASSLVGTSQETQYF. CDR3 DNA: TGTGCCAGCAGCTTAGTAGGGACTAGTCAAGAGACCCAGTACTTC. This chain links TRBV7-8 with TRBJ2-5; 8 bases align to TRBD2. The CDR3 is made up of 15 amino acids. Trimming at V came to 1 base and at J to 2 bases, leaving 3 bases not matched to a gene. The V gene's germline CDR1 is SGHVS and CDR2 FQNEAQ.

A note on this clone: The junction shows a germline mismatch at one end, possibly a read error. V gene TRBV27 combines with J gene TRBJ2-2; D gene uncertain. CDR3 length: 13 residues. The germline gives CDR1 MNHEY, CDR2 SMNVEV (reference sequence). CDR3 residues: CATSQPGTGELFF. The CDR3 region has the DNA TGTGCCACCAGTCAACCGGGCACCGGGGAGCTGTTTTTT.

This clone showed up just a few times. Different DNA sequences within this sample yield the same CDR3. V and J are TRBV6-1 and TRBJ1-2; D is possibly TRBD1 (5 bases). Germline V lookup: CDR1 MNHNS, CDR2 SASEGT. The length of the CDR3 is 15 residues. Trimming stripped 5 bases from V and 8 bases from J, with 21 bases between. This chain's CDR3 is CASSPRFEGAVGYTF. Written as DNA, the CDR3 is TGTGCCAGCAGTCCCCGATTTGAAGGGGCAGTAGGCTACACCTTC.

The chain combines TRBV9 with TRBJ2-7; D call uncertain. Germline assignment: CDR1 SGDLS and CDR2 YYNGEE. The CDR3 has 12 amino acids. Between the trimmed V and J ends, which lost 7 bases and 2 bases, there was a span of 10 bases. CDR3: CASGQDPYEQYF. The DNA for the CDR3 is TGTGCCAGCGGGCAGGATCCCTACGAGCAGTACTTC.

The J gene is TRBJ2-7, the V gene TRBV5-1; 9 bases fit TRBD1. J gave up 3 bases and V 3 bases, and 7 bases lay outside the gene matches. Germline values: CDR1 SGHRS, CDR2 YFSETQ. This CDR3 is built from 15 residues. The CDR3 sequence: CASSSRQGGNYEQYF. CDR3 in DNA: TGCGCCAGCAGCTCACGACAGGGGGGAAACTACGAGCAGTACTTC.

The chain couples TRBV5-6 to TRBJ1-1, with no clear D. Germline V lookup: CDR1 SGHDT, CDR2 YYEEEE. The ends were cut back, 2 bases at V and 4 bases at J, with 6 bases in the middle. The CDR3 is made up of 12 amino acids. CDR3 sequence (DNA): TGTGCCAGCAGCTTTTGGACCACTGAAGCTTTCTTT. Translating it yields CASSFWTTEAFF.

This clone was detected a few times. The same CDR3 also results from other DNA sequences found in this sample. This chain uses TRBV7-9 with TRBJ2-5; D call uncertain. This CDR3 has 12 residues. Germline CDR1 reads SEHNR; CDR2 reads FQNEAQ (reference sequence). Trimming removed 3 bases at V and 4 bases at J, with 6 bases between. CDR3 loop: CASSLRGETQYF. CDR3 in DNA: TGTGCCAGCAGCTTGAGAGGAGAGACCCAGTACTTC.

The chain employs TRBV6-1 and TRBJ2-3; maybe TRBD2 (6 bases). Trimming shortened V by 8 bases and J by 4 bases, and 16 bases separated the two germline ends. Germline V gene data show CDR1 as MNHNS and CDR2 as SASEGT. The CDR3 has 14 residues. Here the CDR3 DNA reads TGTGCCAGCTGTGGCGGGGTATTGGCAGATACGCAGTATTTT. It yields the protein CASCGGVLADTQYF.

On this clone itself: This sample includes further DNA sequences coding for the same CDR3. The chain is built from TRBV10-3 and TRBJ2-5; D is unclear. Trimming took off 6 bases at V and 4 bases at J, with 6 bases between the two ends. Germline V lookup: CDR1 ENHRY, CDR2 SYGVKD. The CDR3 consists of 11 residues. In DNA, the CDR3 is TGTGCCATCAGGGGTGGAGAGACCCAGTACTTC. Translating gives CAIRGGETQYF.

The V and J genes are TRBV7-9 and TRBJ1-1; possible D gene TRBD1, 5 bases. Deletions cut 0 bases from V and 3 bases from J, with 11 bases between. This CDR3 is built from 15 residues. Germline CDR1 is SEHNR and CDR2 is FQNEAQ (reference sequence). The CDR3 sequence: CASSLAGAEYTEAFF. The CDR3 DNA follows: TGTGCCAGCAGCTTAGCTGGGGCAGAATACACTGAAGCTTTCTTT. Complete variable domain (other parts from reference TRBV7-9 and TRBJ1-1): DTGVSQNPRHKITKRGQNVTFRCDPISEHNRLYWYRQTLGQGPEFLTYFQNEAQLEKSRLLSDRFSAERPKGSFSTLEIQRTEQGDSAMYLCASSLAGAEYTEAFFGQGTRLTVV.

The chain combines TRBV7-2 with TRBJ1-6, with TRBD1 matching 10 bases. Germline CDR1 is SGHTA and CDR2 is FQGNSA. With V trimmed by 8 bases and J by 4 bases, 8 bases remained unmatched. The CDR3 sequence is 16 residues long. CDR3 nucleotides: TGTGCCAGCGGCCTGACAGGGGGCGAGTATAATTCACCCCTCCACTTT. Its protein is CASGLTGGEYNSPLHF.

The chain recombines TRBV19 with TRBJ2-5, with 12 positions matching TRBD2. The CDR3 is 15 residues long. V shed 5 bases, J shed 4 bases, and the junction held 5 bases outside the gene matches. The germline CDR1 and CDR2 sequences are LNHDA and SQIVND (reference sequence). This chain's CDR3 is CASSPPGLAGETQYF. CDR3 bases: TGTGCCAGTAGTCCTCCGGGACTAGCGGGAGAGACCCAGTACTTC.

This clone appeared once. The genes are TRBV7-8 and TRBJ2-1; 9 nucleotides match TRBD2. Trimming at V came to 8 bases and at J to 7 bases, leaving 6 bases not matched to a gene. The CDR3 has 13 amino acids. From germline, CDR1 is SGHVS and CDR2 FQNEAQ. The DNA of the CDR3 is TGTGCCAGCTCGGGACTAGCCGGGAATGAGCAGTTCTTC. Translation: CASSGLAGNEQFF.

The CDR3 reads CASTPSLGLGGYTF. The CDR3 DNA sequence: TGTGCCAGCACCCCCTCCTTGGGGTTGGGTGGCTACACCTTC. V and J are TRBV28 and TRBJ1-2, with D hard to call. V was trimmed by 7 bases and J by 7 bases, leaving 19 bases between them. The CDR3 totals 14 residues. Germline assignment: CDR1 MDHEN and CDR2 SYDVKM.

This clone was observed a few times. This chain uses TRBV28 with TRBJ2-1; TRBD1 might be the D (6 bases). This CDR3 has 16 amino acids. V was shortened by 5 bases and J by 4 bases, with 18 bases between the two germline ends. Germline CDR1 MDHEN, CDR2 SYDVKM. CDR3 region: CASSPGQAGAYNEQFF. The CDR3 nucleotides are TGTGCCAGCAGTCCCGGACAAGCAGGGGCATACAATGAGCAGTTCTTC.

CDR3 sequence (DNA): TGTGCCAGCAGCTCCCTAGGGGTAGATGAAAAACTGTTTTTT. This gives the protein CASSSLGVDEKLFF. J is TRBJ1-4 and V is TRBV25-1, with D perhaps TRBD1 (5 bases). The ends were cut back, 6 bases at V and 6 bases at J, with 14 bases in the middle. CDR3 length: 14 residues. Germline CDR1 is MGHDK and CDR2 is SYGVNS.

This clone turned up a few times. This chain uses TRBV7-2 with TRBJ2-2, with a tentative D call TRBD2 (5 bases). Trimming removed 4 bases from V and 9 bases from J, with 21 bases in between. There are 16 residues in the CDR3. Per germline, CDR1 SGHTA and CDR2 FQGNSA. CDR3 amino acids: CASSYASGELSWELFF. CDR3 nucleotides: TGTGCCAGCAGCTACGCCTCTGGGGAGTTGTCCTGGGAGCTGTTTTTT.

V and J are TRBV7-9 and TRBJ2-3, with 7 bases lining up with TRBD2. The CDR3 length is 16 residues. Germline lookup yields CDR1 SEHNR and CDR2 FQNEAQ (reference sequence). V dropped 3 bases and J dropped 2; count of bases not matched to a gene: 8. CDR3 coding DNA: TGTGCCAGCAGCTTTCGAAGCGGGGCGTACACAGATACGCAGTATTTT. Translated, it gives CASSFRSGAYTDTQYF.

The V call is TRBV28, the J call TRBJ1-6; possible D gene TRBD1, 6 bases. The germline CDR1 and CDR2 sequences are MDHEN and SYDVKM. The CDR3 is 14 residues long. With 5 bases removed from V and 9 bases from J, the gap between germline ends came to 14 bases. In nucleotides, the CDR3 is TGTGCCAGCAGTGGGGGGGGCCCGGCTTCACCCCTCCACTTT. Translating gives CASSGGGPASPLHF. Drawing the rest from reference TRBV28 and TRBJ1-6, the complete variable domain is DVKVTQSSRYLVKRTGEKVFLECVQDMDHENMFWYRQDPGLGLRLIYFSYDVKMKEKGDIPEGYSVSREKKERFSLILESASTNQTSMYLCASSGGGPASPLHFGNGTRLTVT.

The chain employs TRBV6-6 and TRBJ1-2; no reliable D call. CDR3 length: 12 amino acids. Germline V gene sequence: CDR1 MNHNY, CDR2 SVGAGI (reference sequence). The V end was cut by 5 bases, the J end by 6 bases, with 10 bases between. CDR3 sequence reads: CASSTGPDGYTF. The CDR3 DNA sequence: TGTGCCAGCAGTACCGGACCGGATGGCTACACCTTC.

This chain links TRBV7-6 with TRBJ1-1; no definite D call. V was clipped by 1 base and J by 2 bases, with 8 bases between them. Germline V gene data show CDR1 as SGHVS and CDR2 as FNYEAQ. CDR3 length: 14 amino acids. The CDR3 spells CASSLGGFNTEAFF. The CDR3 bases are TGTGCCAGCAGCTTAGGGGGATTCAACACTGAAGCTTTCTTT.

The genes are TRBV18 and TRBJ1-3; TRBD1 matches at 8 bases. Germline CDR1 is KGHSH and CDR2 is LQKENI. The CDR3 length is 15 residues. V shed 3 bases, J shed 2 bases, and the junction held 3 bases outside the gene matches. This CDR3 is CASSPSDRAGNTIYF. The CDR3 region has the DNA TGTGCCAGCTCACCTTCGGACAGGGCTGGAAACACCATATATTTT.

The chain combines TRBV6-5 with TRBJ1-2; D is unresolved. CDR1 and CDR2 (germline): MNHEY, SVGAGI. V lost 2 bases to trimming and J lost 4 bases, with 14 bases between them. The CDR3 is 15 residues long. In DNA form, the CDR3 reads TGTGCCAGCAGTTACCTCAAGACCCGTGGCTATGGCTACACCTTC. It translates to CASSYLKTRGYGYTF.